The following is a T cell receptor (beta chain) sequence with its context. Its target is not known. These data are taken from a study of T cell responses to AZD1222 COVID-19 vaccine. Study-wide results and caveats: Reports say nearly half of spike-specific TCRs go after unmutated variant regions.

The V gene lost 0 bases and the J gene lost 3 bases, with 8 bases spanning the gap. The CDR3 is 14 amino acids. Per germline, CDR1 LGHDT and CDR2 YNNKEL (reference sequence). The method was immunoSEQ multiplex PCR; TCRdb's version includes in-frame clones alone and lacks a portion of them. This sample yields about 120,000 clones, of which roughly nine tenths are seen a single time; about 2.7% belongs to the top ten. The starting material was peripheral blood, obtained on day 0 of AZD1222 vaccination. The V call is TRBV3-1 (or the pseudogene TRBV3-2), the J call TRBJ1-2; D gene unclear. The receptor comes from an adult in good health. CDR3 sequence: CASSQDMTDYGYTF. DNA for the CDR3: TGTGCCAGCAGCCAAGATATGACGGACTATGGCTACACCTTC.